This TCR beta chain was sequenced in a study of blood T cell repertoires in COVID-19. The CDR3 runs to 12 residues. With 8 bases removed from V and 2 bases from J, the gap between germline ends came to 9 bases. Germline CDR1 reads MNHEY; CDR2 reads SMNVEV (reference sequence). This table comes from immunoSEQ multiplex PCR, and its TCRdb copy is limited to in-frame clones, with some not included. Of 80,000 to 95,000 clones listed, 87% are singletons. This sequence was found in a woman aged 50 to 65 with active or convalescent COVID-19. The sample taken for sequencing was peripheral blood. V usage is TRBV27 and J usage is TRBJ1-1; D gene ambiguous. The CDR3 DNA is TGTGCCAGCGGGCGGGGTAACACTGAAGCTTTCTTT. It yields the protein CASGRGNTEAFF.